The 21 T cell receptor beta chains presented below share a single source sample, sequenced in a study of T-cell memory formation after mild COVID-19. TCRdb ran MiXCR on the 5' RACE reads and lists one entry per CDR3 protein. In the table there are roughly 240,000 distinct CDR3 sequences, 15% to 20% of which are singletons. The sample was PBMCs or a T cell subset sorted from them (not recorded which). These receptors were obtained from a man younger than 35 who had mild COVID-19 (a few samples of this study predate the infection). Cell type and time point are not known.

V and J are TRBV29-1 and TRBJ2-7, with TRBD2 matching over 7 bases. The length of the CDR3 is 13 residues. Looked up from germline, CDR1 is SQVTM and CDR2 is ANQGSEA. With 4 bases clipped from V and 6 bases from J, the junction kept 9 bases outside the gene matches. In DNA, the CDR3 is TGCAGCGTTGTCAGACCTAGCGGAGGCGAGCAGTACTTC. Amino acid sequence: CSVVRPSGGEQYF.

The DNA of the CDR3 is TGTGCCAGCAGTTACGTGGCAGAATCCCTCTATGGCTACACCTTC. Translating it yields CASSYVAESLYGYTF. The chain couples TRBV6-5 to TRBJ1-2; no firm D call. Trimming removed 2 bases at V and 4 bases at J, with 14 bases between. Germline assignment: CDR1 MNHEY and CDR2 SVGAGI. CDR3 length: 15 amino acids.

In this sample, this clonotype turned up many times. The chain couples TRBV7-3 to TRBJ2-2; 8 bases align to TRBD2. Germline assignment: CDR1 SGHTA and CDR2 FQGTGA. The CDR3 length is 14 residues. The junction had 3 bases not matched to a gene; V was cut back by 5 bases and J by 4 bases. CDR3 bases: TGTGCCAGCAGCCTAGGGACTAGCACCGGGGAGCTGTTTTTT. Translation: CASSLGTSTGELFF.

In this sample, this clonotype turned up a few times. This chain connects TRBV12-3 or TRBV12-4 to TRBJ2-5; 7 bases map to TRBD2. The CDR3 contains 16 residues. J lost 2 bases, V lost 3 bases, and 9 bases had no gene match. The CDR3 loop is CASSFSWRGNQETQYF. CDR3 DNA sequence: TGTGCCAGCAGTTTCTCTTGGCGGGGGAATCAAGAGACCCAGTACTTC.

The rearrangement uses TRBV13 and TRBJ2-3, with 7 bases identical to TRBD2. The CDR3 is 15 amino acids. Germline CDR1 reads PRHDT; CDR2 reads FYEKMQ (reference sequence). V shed 2 bases, J shed 4 bases, and the junction held 6 bases outside the gene matches. The CDR3 reads CASSLSGEGPDTQYF. The CDR3 region has the DNA TGTGCCAGCAGCTTAAGCGGGGAGGGGCCAGATACGCAGTATTTT.

The CDR3 nucleotides read TGCGCCAGCGGAGGACTAGCGGGCACAGATACGCAGTATTTT. Its translation is CASGGLAGTDTQYF. The rearrangement uses TRBV10-1 and TRBJ2-3; the match to TRBD2 covers 10 bases. CDR1 and CDR2 from the germline V gene are WNHNN and SYGVQD (reference sequence). V trimming: 8 bases; J trimming: 1 base; junction bases outside the gene matches: 3. The CDR3 totals 14 residues.

This clonotype was observed a few times. The gene calls are TRBV11-2 and TRBJ2-7; D might be TRBD2 (5 bases). CDR3 length equals 16 residues. Germline CDR1 is SGHAT and CDR2 is FQNNGV. V shed 1 base and J shed 0 bases, with 13 bases lying between them. CDR3 coding DNA: TGTGCCAGCAGCTTAGTATTGTCGGACTTCTCCTACGAGCAGTACTTC. Its translation is CASSLVLSDFSYEQYF.

The rearrangement joins TRBV7-2 to TRBJ1-2, with 7 bases aligning to TRBD1. The CDR3 is 14 residues long. Germline V gene sequence: CDR1 SGHTA, CDR2 FQGNSA. The junction had 3 bases not matched to a gene; V was cut back by 1 base and J by 4 bases. CDR3 in DNA: TGTGCCAGCAGCTTAGGAGGGGGCTCCTATGGCTACACCTTC. Amino acids: CASSLGGGSYGYTF.

The chain uses TRBV6-5 and TRBJ2-7; a weak D match, TRBD1 (7 bases). In germline, CDR1 is MNHEY, CDR2 SVGAGI. The V end lost 4 bases, the J end lost 5 bases, and 21 bases lay between the germline ends. This CDR3 is built from 16 residues. CDR3 region: CASSWTPQGGSDEQYF. The CDR3 nucleotides read TGTGCCAGCAGTTGGACGCCTCAGGGGGGTTCCGACGAGCAGTACTTC.

The chain carries TRBV10-3 and TRBJ2-1; a possible D gene is TRBD1 (6 bases). Trimming shortened V by 6 bases and J by 8 bases, and 17 bases separated the two germline ends. Germline V gives CDR1 ENHRY, CDR2 SYGVKD. This CDR3 spans 14 amino acids. The CDR3: CAIRAQGGVDEQFF. CDR3 nucleotide sequence: TGTGCCATCAGGGCACAGGGTGGGGTCGATGAGCAGTTCTTC.

The chain links TRBV29-1 to TRBJ1-5; D may be TRBD1 (5 bases). The V gene's germline CDR1 is SQVTM and CDR2 ANQGSEA. The V end lost 6 bases, the J end lost 2 bases, and 11 bases lay between the germline ends. The CDR3 sequence is 13 residues long. CDR3 DNA: TGCAGCGTCGCTACAGGAGGCAATCAGCCCCAGCATTTT. Translating gives CSVATGGNQPQHF.

J is TRBJ2-3 and V is TRBV7-2; unclear D gene. CDR1 SGHTA and CDR2 FQGNSA come from the germline V gene. There are 14 residues in the CDR3. Trimming took 2 bases from V and 1 from J, leaving 7 bases between them. CDR3 in DNA: TGTGCCAGCAGCTTAAATGCCCGCACAGATACGCAGTATTTT. This sequence encodes CASSLNARTDTQYF.

The chain has TRBV28 and TRBJ1-6; D gene uncertain. From germline, CDR1 is MDHEN and CDR2 SYDVKM. The CDR3 length is 17 residues. With 1 base removed from V and 0 bases from J, the gap between germline ends came to 10 bases. In nucleotides, the CDR3 is TGTGCCAGCAGTTTATCATCTCCGAGCTCCTATAATTCACCCCTCCACTTT. Translation: CASSLSSPSSYNSPLHF.

This clonotype was seen only a few times. The chain recombines TRBV28 with TRBJ1-2; no reliable D call. The CDR3 spans 12 residues. V was pared by 2 bases and J by 5 bases, with 6 bases between. Per germline, CDR1 MDHEN and CDR2 SYDVKM. The CDR3 DNA sequence: TGTGCCAGCAGTTTAGGGTTTTATGGCTACACCTTC. Translated: CASSLGFYGYTF.

This clonotype was recorded a few times. The J gene is TRBJ1-1, the V gene TRBV7-9; tentatively, D is TRBD1 (5 bases). The V end was cut by 8 bases, the J end by 1 base, with 14 bases between. Germline V lookup: CDR1 SEHNR, CDR2 FQNEAQ (reference sequence). CDR3 length: 14 residues. The CDR3 region has the DNA TGTGCCAGCGACTTTTCGGGGGAGAACACTGAAGCTTTCTTT. Translated: CASDFSGENTEAFF.

This clonotype has at least ten counts. This chain uses TRBV6-5 with TRBJ1-5; 7 nucleotides line up with TRBD1. Germline CDR1 and CDR2: MNHEY and SVGAGI. This CDR3 region has 19 residues. The trim removed 6 bases at V and 1 base at J, leaving 18 bases unmatched. In nucleotides, the CDR3 is TGTGCCAGCAGGTCCCGGGACAGCCGTGGATTTTCCAGCAATCAGCCCCAGCATTTT. Translated: CASRSRDSRGFSSNQPQHF.

This chain joins TRBV23-1 and TRBJ1-4, with TRBD1 matching over 11 bases. TRBV23-1 is annotated as an ORF whose role is uncertain. The CDR3 contains 13 residues. V shed 11 bases and J 7 bases; nucleotides not matched to a gene: 6. CDR3 sequence: CAPRDRGSEKLFF. The CDR3 DNA reads as TGCGCCCCCAGGGACAGGGGGAGTGAAAAACTGTTTTTT.

This clonotype was picked up many times. The CDR3 bases are TGTGCCAGTATACGCGGTGAGGGAGATACGCAGTATTTT. Residues: CASIRGEGDTQYF. J is TRBJ2-3 and V is TRBV12-3 or TRBV12-4, with D tentatively TRBD2 (5 bases). This CDR3 is 13 amino acids long. Trimming left V 9 bases short and J 5 bases short, with 15 bases between.

The J gene is TRBJ1-1, the V gene TRBV7-9, with 7 positions matching TRBD1. Germline-derived CDR1 and CDR2 are SEHNR and FQNEAQ (reference sequence). Trimming at V came to 4 bases and at J to 4 bases, leaving 12 bases not matched to a gene. CDR3 length: 16 amino acids. In nucleotides, the CDR3 is TGTGCCAGCAGCTCCTCGCCCCAGGGGGTAGGCACTGAAGCTTTCTTT. As protein: CASSSSPQGVGTEAFF.

This clonotype has ten or more counts. This chain links TRBV7-2 with TRBJ2-3, with D unclear. The CDR3 consists of 16 residues. V was cut by 5 bases and J by 2 bases, with 17 bases left in between. From germline, CDR1 is SGHTA and CDR2 FQGNSA. This CDR3 is CASSPGFPGDTDTQYF. As DNA, the CDR3 is TGTGCCAGCAGCCCCGGCTTTCCGGGCGACACAGATACGCAGTATTTT.

This clonotype was detected a few times. This chain links TRBV20-1 with TRBJ2-7; 7 bases map to TRBD1. The CDR3 consists of 12 residues. V trimming: 6 bases; J trimming: 2 bases; junction bases outside the gene matches: 4. The germline CDR1 and CDR2 sequences are DFQATT and SNEGSKA (reference sequence). Here the CDR3 reads CSAKGGTYEQYF. The CDR3 bases are TGCAGTGCCAAAGGGGGCACCTACGAGCAGTACTTC.